Presented here are 27 T cell receptor beta chains from one specimen sequenced in a study of shared clonotypes between healthy human individuals. Data came from immunoSEQ multiplex PCR; TCRdb stores just in-frame clones and leaves some out. The sample includes approximately 500,000 clones, less than 96% of them seen just once. Sequencing was performed on naive CD4+ T cells sorted from blood. Subset indicated: CD45RA+ positively selected. Every receptor here comes from a woman aged 25 to 39 in good health.

The chain links TRBV28 to TRBJ2-3, with a possible D match to TRBD2 (5 bases). CDR1 is MDHEN and CDR2 is SYDVKM in the germline V gene. Trimming removed 5 bases from V and 3 bases from J, with 9 bases in between. This CDR3 has 13 amino acids. The CDR3 here is CASSTRTTDTQYF. The CDR3 nucleotides are TGTGCCAGCAGTACCCGGACTACAGATACGCAGTATTTT.

This clone showed up just once. The V call is TRBV28, the J call TRBJ2-7, with 7 bases lining up with TRBD1. With V trimmed by 6 bases and J by 5 bases, 13 bases remained unmatched. CDR1 is MDHEN and CDR2 is SYDVKM in the germline V gene. The CDR3 spans 15 residues. In DNA, the CDR3 is TGTGCCAGCAGCCTCTCAGGGGGACGGGGCAACGAGCAGTACTTC. Translating it yields CASSLSGGRGNEQYF.

The J gene is TRBJ1-3, the V gene TRBV28, with 7 bases identical to TRBD1. This CDR3 region has 15 residues. The V segment lost 5 bases and the J segment 4 bases; nucleotides outside the gene matches: 8. CDR1 is MDHEN and CDR2 is SYDVKM in the germline V gene. The CDR3 coding sequence is TGTGCCAGCAGTCAGGGGGGCAGGTACGGAAACACCATATATTTT. Protein product: CASSQGGRYGNTIYF.

This chain connects TRBV15 to TRBJ2-3, with D unresolved. This CDR3 is built from 13 residues. Germline CDR1 and CDR2: LNHNV and YYDKDF (reference sequence). The V and J ends lost 0 bases and 5 bases respectively, with 6 bases between them. CDR3 sequence reads: CATSRDTGDTQYF. As DNA, the CDR3 is TGTGCCACCAGCAGAGATACCGGAGATACGCAGTATTTT.

The chain combines TRBV5-8 with TRBJ2-2; TRBD1 agrees at 7 bases. The germline V gene encodes CDR1 SGHTS and CDR2 YDEGEE. V shed 5 bases, J shed 4 bases, and the junction held 5 bases outside the gene matches. CDR3 length equals 14 residues. The CDR3: CASSPGTATGELFF. Here the CDR3 DNA reads TGTGCCAGCAGTCCCGGGACAGCCACCGGGGAGCTGTTTTTT.

Regarding this clone: Other DNA sequences from this sample encode an identical CDR3 as well. The chain carries TRBV5-1 and TRBJ2-5, with TRBD2 matching over 11 bases. Unmatched junction bases numbered 3, after V lost 4 bases and J lost 1 base. Per the germline V gene, CDR1 is SGHRS and CDR2 is YFSETQ. There are 15 residues in the CDR3. The CDR3 DNA sequence: TGCGCCAGCAGCCGAGGGACTAGCGGCCAAGAGACCCAGTACTTC. Its translation: CASSRGTSGQETQYF.

The chain carries TRBV5-6 and TRBJ1-1; D is ambiguous. Germline V gene data show CDR1 as SGHDT and CDR2 as YYEEEE. The CDR3 has 12 amino acids. Deletions cut 5 bases from V and 3 bases from J, with 8 bases between. The CDR3 is CASSTRDTEAFF. The CDR3 bases are TGTGCCAGCAGTACCCGGGACACTGAAGCTTTCTTT.

The genes are TRBV6-5 and TRBJ1-6; D not certain. Trimming took 0 bases from V and 6 from J, leaving 9 bases between them. Germline V gene lookup returns CDR1 MNHEY and CDR2 SVGAGI. The CDR3 consists of 15 residues. The CDR3: CASSYSRIFNSPLHF. For the CDR3, the DNA is TGTGCCAGCAGTTACTCAAGGATCTTTAATTCACCCCTCCACTTT.

This clone was observed once. The chain is built from TRBV18 and TRBJ1-5; possible D gene TRBD1, 5 bases. Germline-derived CDR1 and CDR2 are KGHSH and LQKENI. The CDR3 has 19 amino acids. V dropped 3 bases and J dropped 2 bases, with 23 bases sitting between them. DNA of the CDR3: TGTGCCAGCTCACCTTCACCACACGGGGGGTCTCTCGGCAATCAGCCCCAGCATTTT. Translating it yields CASSPSPHGGSLGNQPQHF.

The chain carries TRBV14 and TRBJ2-7; 7 positions match TRBD1. Germline V CDR1 and CDR2: SGHDN, FVKESK. The CDR3 sequence is 15 residues long. The V segment lost 2 bases and the J segment 5 bases; nucleotides outside the gene matches: 9. CDR3 sequence (DNA): TGTGCCAGCAGCCAATTCATAGGGACAGCTGACGAGCAGTACTTC. It yields the protein CASSQFIGTADEQYF.

The rearrangement links TRBV5-1 to TRBJ2-5; D is possibly TRBD2 (5 bases). The J call may not be correct, given that the DNA end is closer to TRBJ2-7. The CDR3 extends over 14 amino acids. Germline V gene data show CDR1 as SGHRS and CDR2 as YFSETQ. The CDR3: CASSSGLASYEQYF. As DNA, the CDR3 is TGCGCCAGCAGCTCGGGATTAGCCTCCTACGAGCAGTACTTC.

The chain recombines TRBV19 with TRBJ1-5, with D possibly being TRBD1 (5 bases). Trimming left V 1 base short and J 9 bases short, with 13 bases between. Per the germline V gene, CDR1 is LNHDA and CDR2 is SQIVND (reference sequence). The CDR3 loop spans 14 amino acids. CDR3 in DNA: TGTGCCAGTAGTATAGGGGGCCCGGGGAGGCCCCAGCATTTT. Encoded protein: CASSIGGPGRPQHF.

The chain's CDR3 is CASSQGSTSGTFDGELFF. CDR3 coding DNA: TGTGCCAGCAGCCAAGGGTCCACTAGCGGGACCTTCGACGGGGAGCTGTTTTTT. This rearrangement joins TRBV4-2 to TRBJ2-2; TRBD2 matches 10 bases. J gave up 7 bases and V 1 base, and 12 bases lay outside the gene matches. This CDR3 has 18 amino acids. From germline, CDR1 is LGHNA and CDR2 YNFKEQ.

V is TRBV11-2 and J is TRBJ2-1, with D unclear. V lost 2 bases and J lost 4, with 15 bases in between. The CDR3 has 16 amino acids. Per germline, CDR1 SGHAT and CDR2 FQNNGV. The CDR3 region has the DNA TGTGCCAGCAGCTTACAAACCCTGAGGCGGTACAATGAGCAGTTCTTC. This gives the protein CASSLQTLRRYNEQFF.

V is TRBV9 and J is TRBJ2-5; D is unresolved. The J call may not be correct, given that the DNA end is closer to TRBJ2-7. CDR3 length: 15 residues. Germline V gene sequence: CDR1 SGDLS, CDR2 YYNGEE. CDR3 nucleotide sequence: TGTGCCAGCAGCGTAGAAGTTGGACCGTTCTACGAGCAGTACTTC. This codes for CASSVEVGPFYEQYF.

The V gene is TRBV27, the J gene TRBJ2-5; D is ambiguous. Per germline, CDR1 MNHEY and CDR2 SMNVEV (reference sequence). With 8 bases removed from V and 7 bases from J, the gap between germline ends came to 14 bases. CDR3 length: 12 amino acids. CDR3 residues: CASSDDDGTQYF. The DNA for the CDR3 is TGTGCCAGCTCCGATGACGACGGGACCCAGTACTTC.

A single count supports this clone. The J gene is TRBJ2-5, the V gene TRBV29-1; a possible D gene is TRBD2 (6 bases). The CDR3 has 12 residues. The V gene lost 1 base and the J gene lost 5 bases, with 8 bases spanning the gap. CDR1 and CDR2 (germline): SQVTM, ANQGSEA. Written as DNA, the CDR3 is TGCAGCGTTGAAGCCCGGGGGGAGACCCAGTACTTC. Translated: CSVEARGETQYF. The full variable domain, its missing parts supplied by reference TRBV29-1 and TRBJ2-5, is SAVISQKPSRDICQRGTSLTIQCQVDSQVTMMFWYRQQPGQSLTLIATANQGSEATYESGFVIDKFPISRPNLTFSTLTVSNMSPEDSSIYLCSVEARGETQYFGPGTRLLVL.

The gene calls are TRBV28 and TRBJ2-2, with 9 bases aligning to TRBD2. This CDR3 has 15 residues. Germline V gene data show CDR1 as MDHEN and CDR2 as SYDVKM. Trimming took 6 bases from V and 7 from J; bases not matched to a gene: 9. CDR3 sequence reads: CASRPSSGSGGELFF. CDR3 DNA: TGTGCCAGCAGACCCAGTAGCGGGAGTGGCGGGGAGCTGTTTTTT.

V gene TRBV25-1 combines with J gene TRBJ2-1, with TRBD2 matching over 7 bases. The CDR3 extends over 16 amino acids. The J segment lost 8 bases and the V segment lost 4 bases, leaving 14 bases of the junction unmatched. Germline V gene lookup returns CDR1 MGHDK and CDR2 SYGVNS. In nucleotides, the CDR3 is TGTGCCAGCAGTGGGGCCCGGGACTATTGGTTGGATGAGCAGTTCTTC. Translation gives CASSGARDYWLDEQFF.

This sequence joins TRBV19 and TRBJ2-3; 8 positions match TRBD1. V lost 7 bases and J lost 1; bases outside the gene matches: 7. CDR3 length equals 15 residues. Germline values: CDR1 LNHDA, CDR2 SQIVND (reference sequence). The CDR3 DNA reads TGTGCCAGTACCGTAACAGGGGGTCGCACAGATACGCAGTATTTT. Encoded protein: CASTVTGGRTDTQYF.

This clone was recorded a few times. The rearrangement uses TRBV6-5 and TRBJ1-1; D is unresolved. CDR3 size: 11 residues. V dropped 7 bases and J dropped 3 bases, with 6 bases sitting between them. Germline lookup yields CDR1 MNHEY and CDR2 SVGAGI. The DNA of the CDR3 is TGTGCCAGCAAGCGAGACACTGAAGCTTTCTTT. It translates to CASKRDTEAFF.

The chain couples TRBV18 to TRBJ2-7; D ambiguous. V gave up 2 bases and J gave up 5 bases, with 10 bases separating them. CDR3 length: 13 amino acids. Per the germline V gene, CDR1 is KGHSH and CDR2 is LQKENI. The CDR3 here is CASSPTETHEQYF. Written as DNA, the CDR3 is TGTGCCAGCTCACCAACGGAAACCCACGAGCAGTACTTC.

This sequence joins TRBV5-1 and TRBJ2-2; 9 bases map to TRBD1. CDR3 length: 14 residues. V lost 6 bases to trimming and J lost 6 bases; unmatched junction nucleotides: 6. Looked up from germline, CDR1 is SGHRS and CDR2 is YFSETQ. The CDR3 DNA sequence: TGCGCCAGCACTGGGACAGGGTTTGCCGGGGAGCTGTTTTTT. It is translated as CASTGTGFAGELFF.

This chain connects TRBV28 to TRBJ2-1; TRBD1 is a possible D gene (6 bases). The V end was cut by 6 bases, the J end by 10 bases, with 13 bases between. The CDR3 totals 12 residues. From germline, CDR1 is MDHEN and CDR2 SYDVKM. The CDR3 nucleotides are TGTGCCAGCAGCGACCAGGGGAACGAGCAGTTCTTC. Amino acid sequence: CASSDQGNEQFF.

The V call is TRBV2, the J call TRBJ2-5; perhaps TRBD1 as D (6 bases). The V end lost 6 bases, the J end lost 5 bases, and 16 bases lay between the germline ends. The CDR3 consists of 14 residues. Per the germline V gene, CDR1 is SNHLY and CDR2 is FYNNEI. The CDR3 reads CASSPNRRGETQYF. As DNA, the CDR3 is TGTGCCAGCAGCCCAAATAGAAGGGGGGAGACCCAGTACTTC.

This clone was recorded once. The genes are TRBV10-3 and TRBJ1-2, with TRBD1 as a possible D gene (6 bases). The V gene lost 3 bases and the J gene lost 3 bases, with 14 bases spanning the gap. CDR1 and CDR2 from the germline V gene are ENHRY and SYGVKD. The CDR3 is 15 residues long. The CDR3 region has the DNA TGTGCCATCAGTGACAAACAGGGAACTTACTATGGCTACACCTTC. Translation: CAISDKQGTYYGYTF.

With regard to this clone: Within the sample, other DNA sequences also encode this same CDR3. This chain links TRBV28 with TRBJ2-3; D is unclear. Germline CDR1 MDHEN, CDR2 SYDVKM. The V end lost 2 bases, the J end lost 3 bases, and 3 bases lay between the germline ends. There are 12 residues in the CDR3. CDR3: CASSLLTDTQYF. The CDR3 DNA reads TGTGCCAGCAGTTTACTTACAGATACGCAGTATTTT.